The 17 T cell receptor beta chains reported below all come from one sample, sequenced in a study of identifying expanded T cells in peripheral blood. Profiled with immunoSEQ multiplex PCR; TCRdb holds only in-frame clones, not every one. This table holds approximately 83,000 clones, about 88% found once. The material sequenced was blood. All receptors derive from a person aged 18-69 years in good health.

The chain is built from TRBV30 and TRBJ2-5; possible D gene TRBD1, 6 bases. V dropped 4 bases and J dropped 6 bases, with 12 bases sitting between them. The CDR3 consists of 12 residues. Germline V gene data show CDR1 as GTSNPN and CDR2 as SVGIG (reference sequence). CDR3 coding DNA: TGTGCCTGGAAGGGGGTTAGAAAGACCCAGTACTTC. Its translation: CAWKGVRKTQYF. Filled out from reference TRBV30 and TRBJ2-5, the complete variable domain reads SQTIHQWPATLVQPVGSPLSLECTVEGTSNPNLYWYRQAAGRGLQLLFYSVGIGQISSEVPQNLSASRPQDRQFILSSKKLLLSDSGFYLCAWKGVRKTQYFGPGTRLLVL.

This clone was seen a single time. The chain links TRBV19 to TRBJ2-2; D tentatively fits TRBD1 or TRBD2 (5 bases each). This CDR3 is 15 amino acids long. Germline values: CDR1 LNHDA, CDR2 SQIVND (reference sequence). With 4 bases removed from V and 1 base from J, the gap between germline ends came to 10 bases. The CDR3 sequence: CASSRPGRNTGELFF. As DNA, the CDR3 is TGTGCCAGTAGTAGGCCAGGGAGGAACACCGGGGAGCTGTTTTTT.

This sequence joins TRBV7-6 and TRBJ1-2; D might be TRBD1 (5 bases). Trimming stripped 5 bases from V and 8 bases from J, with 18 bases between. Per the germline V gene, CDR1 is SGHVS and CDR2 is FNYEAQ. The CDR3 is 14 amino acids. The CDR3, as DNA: TGTGCCAGCAGCACCCCCGGGACGCCGGAAGGCTACACCTTC. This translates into CASSTPGTPEGYTF.

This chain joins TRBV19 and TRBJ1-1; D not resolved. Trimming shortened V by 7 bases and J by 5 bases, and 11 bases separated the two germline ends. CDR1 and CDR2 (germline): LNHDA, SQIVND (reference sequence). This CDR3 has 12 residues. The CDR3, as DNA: TGTGCCAGTAAGGAGGCGTGGACTGAAGCTTTCTTT. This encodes CASKEAWTEAFF.

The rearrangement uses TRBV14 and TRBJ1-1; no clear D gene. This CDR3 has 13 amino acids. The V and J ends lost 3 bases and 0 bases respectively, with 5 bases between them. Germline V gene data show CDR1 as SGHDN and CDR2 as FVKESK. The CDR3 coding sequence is TGTGCCAGCAGCCAGGCCTTGAACACTGAAGCTTTCTTT. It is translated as CASSQALNTEAFF.

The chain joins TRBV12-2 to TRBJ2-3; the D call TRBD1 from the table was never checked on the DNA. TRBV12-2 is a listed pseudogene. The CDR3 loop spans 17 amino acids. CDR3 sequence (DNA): TGTGCAAGTCGCACTCGGACAGCCGGCCTTAGCACAGATACGCAGTATTTT. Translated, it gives CASRTRTAGLSTDTQYF.

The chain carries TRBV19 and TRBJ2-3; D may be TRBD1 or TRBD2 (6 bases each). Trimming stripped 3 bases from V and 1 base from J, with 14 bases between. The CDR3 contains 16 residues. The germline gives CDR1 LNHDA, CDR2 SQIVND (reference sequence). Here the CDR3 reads CASSIYRDLGTDTQYF. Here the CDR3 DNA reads TGTGCCAGTAGTATCTACAGGGACTTAGGCACAGATACGCAGTATTTT.

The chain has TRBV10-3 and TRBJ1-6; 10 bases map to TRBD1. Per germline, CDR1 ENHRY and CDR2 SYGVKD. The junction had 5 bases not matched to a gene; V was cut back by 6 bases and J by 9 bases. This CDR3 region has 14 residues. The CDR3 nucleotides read TGTGCCATCAGAAGGGACAGGGGAACTTCACCCCTCCACTTT. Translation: CAIRRDRGTSPLHF.

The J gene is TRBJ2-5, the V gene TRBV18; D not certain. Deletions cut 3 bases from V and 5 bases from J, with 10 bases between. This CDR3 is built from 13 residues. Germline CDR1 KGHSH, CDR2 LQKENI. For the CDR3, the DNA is TGTGCCAGCTCACCTCGGGCCGACGAGACCCAGTACTTC. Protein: CASSPRADETQYF.

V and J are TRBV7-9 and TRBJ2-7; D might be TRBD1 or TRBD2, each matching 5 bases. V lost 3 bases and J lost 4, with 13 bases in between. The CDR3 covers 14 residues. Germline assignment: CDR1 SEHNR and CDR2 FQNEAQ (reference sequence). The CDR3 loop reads CASSFGTQPYEQYF. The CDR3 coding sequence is TGTGCCAGCAGCTTTGGGACGCAACCTTACGAGCAGTACTTC.

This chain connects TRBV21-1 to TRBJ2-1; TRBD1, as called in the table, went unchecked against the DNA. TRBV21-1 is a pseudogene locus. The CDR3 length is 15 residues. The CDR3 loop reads CANRQGAEFYNEQFF. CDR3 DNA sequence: TGTGCCAACCGCCAGGGGGCAGAATTTTACAATGAGCAGTTCTTC.

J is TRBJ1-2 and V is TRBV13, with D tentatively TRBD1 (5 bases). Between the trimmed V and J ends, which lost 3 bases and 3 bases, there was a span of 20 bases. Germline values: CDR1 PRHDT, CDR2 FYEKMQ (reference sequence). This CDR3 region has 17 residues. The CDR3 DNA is TGTGCCAGCAGCTTTGGGTCAAGCCCAGGGTGGGACTATGGCTACACCTTC. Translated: CASSFGSSPGWDYGYTF.

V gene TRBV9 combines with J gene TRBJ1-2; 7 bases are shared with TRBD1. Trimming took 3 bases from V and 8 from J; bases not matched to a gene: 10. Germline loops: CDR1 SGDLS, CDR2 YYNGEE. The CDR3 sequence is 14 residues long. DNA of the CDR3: TGTGCCAGCAGCGCCCAACATGGACAGGAAGGCTACACCTTC. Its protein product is CASSAQHGQEGYTF.

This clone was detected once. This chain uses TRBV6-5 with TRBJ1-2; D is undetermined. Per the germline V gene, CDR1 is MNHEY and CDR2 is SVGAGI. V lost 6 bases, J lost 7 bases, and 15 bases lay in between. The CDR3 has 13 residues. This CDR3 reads CASSQGYKGGYTF. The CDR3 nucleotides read TGTGCCAGCAGCCAAGGCTACAAGGGTGGCTACACCTTC.

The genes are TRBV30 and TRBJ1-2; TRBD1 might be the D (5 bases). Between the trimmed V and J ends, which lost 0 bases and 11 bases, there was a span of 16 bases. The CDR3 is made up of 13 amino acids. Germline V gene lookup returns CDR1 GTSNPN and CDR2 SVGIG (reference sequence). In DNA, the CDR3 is TGTGCCTGGAGTGTAGGGACGGACCTTGAGTACACCTTC. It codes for CAWSVGTDLEYTF.

The CDR3 DNA reads as TGCGCCAGCAGCTTGATGGGGCTCGAGGGAAACACCATATATTTT. Encoded protein: CASSLMGLEGNTIYF. The rearrangement links TRBV5-1 to TRBJ1-3; D is perhaps TRBD1 (5 bases). This CDR3 contains 15 residues. In germline, CDR1 is SGHRS, CDR2 YFSETQ. V was trimmed by 1 base and J by 4 bases, leaving 12 bases between them.

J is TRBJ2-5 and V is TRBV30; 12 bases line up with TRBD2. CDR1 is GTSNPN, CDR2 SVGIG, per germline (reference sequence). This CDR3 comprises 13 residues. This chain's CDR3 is CAASGGAGETQYF. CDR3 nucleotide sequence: TGTGCAGCTAGCGGGGGGGCAGGGGAGACCCAGTACTTC.